The present T cell receptor (beta chain) was sequenced within a study of shared clonotypes between healthy human individuals. The table lists this clone with a count of one. Antigen: not known. General study points: Relative to clonotypes present in all four donors, those not shared had lower generation probabilities.

Germline V gene sequence: CDR1 SEHNR, CDR2 FQNEAQ (reference sequence). V was clipped by 4 bases and J by 8 bases, with 21 bases between them. The CDR3 length is 16 residues. This table comes from immunoSEQ multiplex PCR, and its TCRdb copy is limited to in-frame clones, with some not included. The repertoire includes about 2.4 million clones, 90% to 95% of them detected once, and 0.36% sits in the top ten. V gene TRBV7-9 combines with J gene TRBJ2-1; possible D gene TRBD2, 6 bases. The specimen sequenced was naive CD4+ T cells from PBMCs. The subset: CD45RA+ positively selected. The TCR was taken from a man aged 18 to 29 in good health. Some clones in this sample may be carry-over from other donors' samples. CDR3 coding DNA: TGTGCCAGCAGCTCTGCCGGGACTTCGGCTTTGGATGAGCAGTTCTTC. Its protein is CASSSAGTSALDEQFF.